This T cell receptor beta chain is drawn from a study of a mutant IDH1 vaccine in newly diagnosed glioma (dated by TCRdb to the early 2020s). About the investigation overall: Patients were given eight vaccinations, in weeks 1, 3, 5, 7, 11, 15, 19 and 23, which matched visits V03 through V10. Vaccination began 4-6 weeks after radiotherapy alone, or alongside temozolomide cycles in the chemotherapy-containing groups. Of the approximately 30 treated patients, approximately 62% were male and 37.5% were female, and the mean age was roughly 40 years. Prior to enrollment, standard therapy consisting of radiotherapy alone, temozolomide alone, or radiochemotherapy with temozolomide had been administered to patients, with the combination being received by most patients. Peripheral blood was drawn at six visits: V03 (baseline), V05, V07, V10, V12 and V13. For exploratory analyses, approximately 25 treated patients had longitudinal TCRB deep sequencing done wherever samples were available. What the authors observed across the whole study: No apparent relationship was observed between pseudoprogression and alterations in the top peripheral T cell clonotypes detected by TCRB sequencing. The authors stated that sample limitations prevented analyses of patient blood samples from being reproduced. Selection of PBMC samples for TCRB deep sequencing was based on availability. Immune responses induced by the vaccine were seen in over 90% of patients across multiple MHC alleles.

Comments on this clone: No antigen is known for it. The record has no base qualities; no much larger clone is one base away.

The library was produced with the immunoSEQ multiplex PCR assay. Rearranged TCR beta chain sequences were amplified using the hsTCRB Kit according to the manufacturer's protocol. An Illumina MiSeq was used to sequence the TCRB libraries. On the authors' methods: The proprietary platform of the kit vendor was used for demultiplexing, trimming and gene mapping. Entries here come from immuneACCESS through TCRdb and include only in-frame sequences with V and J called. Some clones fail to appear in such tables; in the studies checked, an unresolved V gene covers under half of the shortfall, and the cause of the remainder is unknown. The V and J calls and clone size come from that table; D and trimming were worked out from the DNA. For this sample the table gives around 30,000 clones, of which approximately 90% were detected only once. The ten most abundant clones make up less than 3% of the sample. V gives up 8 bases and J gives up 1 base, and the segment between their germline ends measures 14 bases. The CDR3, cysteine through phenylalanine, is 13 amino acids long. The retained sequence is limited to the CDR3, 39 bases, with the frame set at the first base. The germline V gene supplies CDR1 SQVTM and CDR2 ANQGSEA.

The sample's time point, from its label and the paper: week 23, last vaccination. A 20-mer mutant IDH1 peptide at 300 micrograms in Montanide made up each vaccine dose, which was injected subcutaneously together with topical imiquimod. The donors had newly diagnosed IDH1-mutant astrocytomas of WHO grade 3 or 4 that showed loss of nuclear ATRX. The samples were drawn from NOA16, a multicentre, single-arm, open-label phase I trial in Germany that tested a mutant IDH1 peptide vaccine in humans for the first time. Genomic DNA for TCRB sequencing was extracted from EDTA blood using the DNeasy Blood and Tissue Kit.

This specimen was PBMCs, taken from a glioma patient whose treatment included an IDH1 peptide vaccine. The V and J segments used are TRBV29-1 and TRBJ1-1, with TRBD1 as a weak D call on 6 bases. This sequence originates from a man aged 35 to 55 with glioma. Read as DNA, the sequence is TGCAGCATACACAGGGTTCCGAACACTGAAGCTTTCTTT. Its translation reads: CSIHRVPNTEAFF.